The following is a T cell receptor beta chain sequence with its context. Its specificity is not known. This sample stems from a study of memory CD4+ T cells and cytomegalovirus serostatus. CDR3 length equals 15 residues. The germline CDR1 and CDR2 sequences are SGHRS and YFSETQ. The V and J ends lost 3 bases and 5 bases, in that order; junction bases with no gene match: 2. Authors' analysis steps: After removing out-of-frame reads, around 2 million distinct TCRbeta sequences remained. Only in-frame clones appear in the TCRdb table, and some are missing; sequencing was by immunoSEQ multiplex PCR. V, J and clone size reflect that table, while D and trimming were determined from the DNA. The profile shows 30,000 to 50,000 clones, nearly 80% of them singletons. The sort gate was single viable CD3+CD4+CD8-CD45RO+ cells for memory CD4+ T cells. CD4+ T cells were isolated by positive magnetic selection. General study points: A US-trained random forest predicted CMV serostatus with median AUC approximately 0.9.

The TCR originated in an adult in good health and CMV-seronegative. Sequencing was carried out using memory CD4+ T cells from blood. The rearrangement links TRBV5-1 to TRBJ2-1; 13 bases are a match to TRBD2. The DNA for the CDR3 is TGCGCCAGCAGCTGGACTAGCGGGGGAAACAATGAGCAGTTCTTC. This gives the protein CASSWTSGGNNEQFF.